This T cell receptor beta chain was captured by sequencing in a study of technical replicates of blood from several donors. Sequenced by immunoSEQ multiplex PCR; TCRdb stores in-frame clones only, minus some. The table has about 70,000 clones, roughly 96% seen once. J was trimmed by 7 bases and V by 1 base; bases with no gene match: 4. This CDR3 has 12 residues. Germline V gene data show CDR1 as GTSNPN and CDR2 as SVGIG (reference sequence). The J gene is TRBJ2-7, the V gene TRBV30; the match to TRBD1 covers 7 bases. The clonotype was recovered from a human donor in good health. What was sequenced was T cells isolated from PBMCs. CDR3 in amino acids: CAWSATGVEQYF. CDR3 sequence (DNA): TGTGCCTGGAGTGCCACAGGGGTTGAGCAGTACTTC.